This entry features one T cell receptor beta chain sequence. Authors' processing steps: For nucleated cells, counts were estimated from reference gene primer amplification. Method: immunoSEQ multiplex PCR; TCRdb's copy keeps in-frame clones and lacks some. V and J calls and clone size come straight from that table; D and trimming were deduced from the DNA. The top ten hold around 3.1% of the sample, which has 200,000 to 250,000 clones, approximately 86% seen once. Between the trimmed V and J ends, which lost 0 bases and 4 bases, there was a span of 13 bases. The CDR3 is 15 amino acids. The germline CDR1 and CDR2 sequences are SGHRS and YFSETQ. This record comes from a study of blood T cell repertoires in COVID-19. Study in general: Samples representing acute and convalescent COVID-19 were sourced from the United States, Italy and Spain. Nucleic acid was either cDNA or gDNA, and it came from T cells, B-cell-depleted T cells, or PBMCs.

The sequence came from a man aged 60 to 69 with acute or convalescent COVID-19. The rearrangement links TRBV5-1 to TRBJ2-5, with D possibly TRBD2 on 7 matching bases. Sequenced: peripheral blood. CDR3 in DNA: TGCGCCAGCAGCTTGGTCTGGGGGGGCGGAGAGACCCAGTACTTC. This encodes CASSLVWGGGETQYF.